The sequence of this TCR beta chain was determined in a study of blood T cell repertoires in COVID-19. V lost 2 bases to trimming and J lost 6 bases, with 17 bases between them. The CDR3 consists of 15 residues. Germline-derived CDR1 and CDR2 are WSHSY and SAAADI. Sequenced by immunoSEQ multiplex PCR; TCRdb stores in-frame clones only, minus some. The repertoire holds about 14,000 clones, with roughly 90% as singletons. The TCR sequence derives from a human donor in a cohort sampled during active COVID-19. Sequenced input: peripheral blood. V gene TRBV10-2 combines with J gene TRBJ2-7; no clear D gene. The CDR3 DNA sequence: TGCGCCAGCAGTGAGGGTGGCCGTGCGAGGCTCGAGCAGTACTTC. Translating gives CASSEGGRARLEQYF.